This T cell receptor beta chain comes out of a study of human T cells and chemical hapten exposure. Whole-study results and caveats: High-frequency TCRs, those above 1 in 1000, stayed the same after DPC sensitization.

As regards this clonotype: Its target is not known.

In TCRdb, the RACE reads were re-called with MiXCR into one record per CDR3 protein. The profile covers some 71,000 distinct CDR3 sequences, with approximately 10% appearing a single time and roughly 1.5% taken by the ten largest. The time point is: patch test 3, about 24 weeks after DPC sensitization. The treatment here: therapeutic diphenylcyclopropenone sensitization with weekly scalp DPC. The starting material, unfractionated whole blood, was used for total RNA extraction. The CDR3 totals 12 residues. In germline, CDR1 is SGHTA, CDR2 FQGNSA. V lost 5 bases, J lost 14 bases, and 17 bases lay in between.

The receptor comes from a woman between 45 and 60 years old with alopecia areata. Some clones in this sample may be carry-over from other donors' samples. This specimen was whole blood, taken in connection with sensitization to the hapten diphenylcyclopropenone (DPC). The chain recombines TRBV7-2 with TRBJ2-3; the D is unclear. CDR3 in DNA: TGTGCCAGCAGCCTGATCAGGACGGTGTTGTATTTT. Its protein product is CASSLIRTVLYF.